This TCR beta chain was observed in a study of tumor-infiltrating lymphocytes in localized non-small cell lung cancer. At the level of the study: The cohort mixed smokers and never-smokers, several histologies, and some post-neoadjuvant-chemotherapy samples.

Data came from immunoSEQ multiplex PCR; TCRdb stores just in-frame clones and leaves some out. The table has several thousand clones, around 81% seen once. With respect to this clone: Its antigen remains unknown.

The CDR3 spans 13 residues. The V end was cut by 2 bases, the J end by 5 bases, with 10 bases between. Germline CDR1 and CDR2: SGHRS and YFSETQ. General study findings and limits: Tumors had more T cell infiltration than uninvolved lung, per TCRbeta sequencing and CD3 counts. Not all patients were TCR sequenced, owing to tissue quantity.

This chain connects TRBV5-1 to TRBJ2-5; D is perhaps TRBD1 (5 bases). The sample comprised uninvolved lung tissue not adjacent to the tumor. The sequence came from a human donor with non-small cell lung cancer. CDR3: CASSFRDRETQYF. DNA of the CDR3: TGCGCCAGCAGCTTCAGGGATCGGGAGACCCAGTACTTC. Together with reference TRBV5-1 and TRBJ2-5, the CDR3 gives the full variable domain: KAGVTQTPRYLIKTRGQQVTLSCSPISGHRSVSWYQQTPGQGLQFLFEYFSETQRNKGNFPGRFSGRQFSNSRSEMNVSTLELGDSALYLCASSFRDRETQYFGPGTRLLVL.